This T cell receptor beta chain emerged from a study of neurological immune-mediated disorders. CDR3 length: 15 amino acids. Germline CDR1 and CDR2: MNHEY and SVGAGI. With 6 bases removed from V and 3 bases from J, the gap between germline ends came to 14 bases. This clonotype was seen at least ten times. Blood bank volunteers in Maryland, USA, served as healthy controls. Over 160 million TCR-beta sequences from 15-18 subjects were obtained in each sequencing run. From the 5' RACE reads, TCRdb called clonotypes with MiXCR, one entry per CDR3 protein. The data show tens of thousands of distinct CDR3 sequences, 10% seen once.

The receptor was derived from a man in his forties or fifties in good health. The material sequenced was PBMCs. The genes are TRBV6-5 and TRBJ2-2; weak D call: TRBD1 (6 bases). CDR3 in amino acids: CASRRSRTDTGELFF. The CDR3 DNA reads TGTGCCAGCAGGAGATCCAGGACAGACACCGGGGAGCTGTTTTTT.